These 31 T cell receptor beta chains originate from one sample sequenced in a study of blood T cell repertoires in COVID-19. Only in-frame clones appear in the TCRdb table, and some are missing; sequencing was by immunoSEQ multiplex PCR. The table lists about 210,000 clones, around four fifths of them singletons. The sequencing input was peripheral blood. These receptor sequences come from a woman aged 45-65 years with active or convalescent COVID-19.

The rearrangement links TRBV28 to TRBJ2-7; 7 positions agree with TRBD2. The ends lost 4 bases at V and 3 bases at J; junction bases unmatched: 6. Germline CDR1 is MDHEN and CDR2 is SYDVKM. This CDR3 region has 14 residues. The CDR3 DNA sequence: TGTGCCAGCAGTTCCCGGGGAGGGGTCTACGAGCAGTACTTC. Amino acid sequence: CASSSRGGVYEQYF.

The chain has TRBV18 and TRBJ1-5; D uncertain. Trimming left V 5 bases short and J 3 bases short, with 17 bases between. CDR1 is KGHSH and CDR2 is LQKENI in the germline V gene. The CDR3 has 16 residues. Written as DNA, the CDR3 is TGTGCCAGCTCAGTGGCCCCAGGATTCGTCAATCAGCCCCAGCATTTT. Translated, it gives CASSVAPGFVNQPQHF.

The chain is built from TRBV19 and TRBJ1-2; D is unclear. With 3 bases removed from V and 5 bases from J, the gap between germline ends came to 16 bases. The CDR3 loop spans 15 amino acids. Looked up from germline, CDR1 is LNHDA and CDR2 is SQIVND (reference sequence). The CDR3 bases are TGTGCCAGTAGTATGTTAAGTCGAGAAGTTTATGGCTACACCTTC. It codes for CASSMLSREVYGYTF.

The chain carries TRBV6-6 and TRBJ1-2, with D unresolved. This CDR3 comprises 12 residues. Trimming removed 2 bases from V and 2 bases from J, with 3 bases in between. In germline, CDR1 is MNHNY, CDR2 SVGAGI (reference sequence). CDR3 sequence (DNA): TGTGCCAGCAGTTACACAAACTATGGCTACACCTTC. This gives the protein CASSYTNYGYTF.

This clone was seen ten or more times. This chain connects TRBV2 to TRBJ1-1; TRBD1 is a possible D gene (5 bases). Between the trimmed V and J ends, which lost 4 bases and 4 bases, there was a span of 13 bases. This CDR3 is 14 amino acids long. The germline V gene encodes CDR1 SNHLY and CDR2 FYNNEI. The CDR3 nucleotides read TGTGCCAGCAGTGTTCCAGGGAGGGGCACTGAAGCTTTCTTT. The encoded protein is CASSVPGRGTEAFF.

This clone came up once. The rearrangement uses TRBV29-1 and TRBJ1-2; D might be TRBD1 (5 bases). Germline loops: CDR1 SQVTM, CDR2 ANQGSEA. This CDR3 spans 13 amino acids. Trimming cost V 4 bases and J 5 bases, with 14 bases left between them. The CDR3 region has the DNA TGCAGCGTTGTTTCGGGGGGTGGGTATGGCTACACCTTC. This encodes CSVVSGGGYGYTF.

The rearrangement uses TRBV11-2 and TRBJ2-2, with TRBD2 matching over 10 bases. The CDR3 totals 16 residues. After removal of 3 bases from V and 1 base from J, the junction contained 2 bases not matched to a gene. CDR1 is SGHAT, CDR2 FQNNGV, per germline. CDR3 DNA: TGTGCCAGCAGCTTTCGGACTAGCGGGAACACCGGGGAGCTGTTTTTT. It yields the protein CASSFRTSGNTGELFF.

Here the CDR3 reads CAISAGQADNSPLHF. Here the CDR3 DNA reads TGTGCCATCAGTGCCGGACAGGCGGATAATTCACCCCTCCACTTT. The chain links TRBV10-3 to TRBJ1-6, with TRBD1 identical over 7 bases. The CDR3 length is 15 residues. Germline values: CDR1 ENHRY, CDR2 SYGVKD. Unmatched junction bases numbered 5, after V lost 4 bases and J lost 5 bases.

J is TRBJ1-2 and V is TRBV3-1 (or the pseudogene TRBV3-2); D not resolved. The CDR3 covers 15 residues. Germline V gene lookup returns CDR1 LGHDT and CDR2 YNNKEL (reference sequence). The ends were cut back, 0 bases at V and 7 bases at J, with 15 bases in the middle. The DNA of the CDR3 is TGTGCCAGCAGCCAAGATCCGGTGGGCTTTCTTGGCTACACCTTC. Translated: CASSQDPVGFLGYTF.

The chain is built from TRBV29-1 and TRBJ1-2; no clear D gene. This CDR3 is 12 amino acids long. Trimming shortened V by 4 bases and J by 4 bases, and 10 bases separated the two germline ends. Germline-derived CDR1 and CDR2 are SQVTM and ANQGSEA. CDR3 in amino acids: CSVGRESYGYTF. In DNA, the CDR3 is TGCAGCGTTGGTCGGGAGAGCTATGGCTACACCTTC.

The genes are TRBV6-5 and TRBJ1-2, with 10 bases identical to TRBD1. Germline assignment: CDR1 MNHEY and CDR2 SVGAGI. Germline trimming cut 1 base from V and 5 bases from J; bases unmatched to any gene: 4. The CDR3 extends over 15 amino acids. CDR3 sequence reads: CASSYYRDRGYGYTF. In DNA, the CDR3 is TGTGCCAGCAGTTACTACCGGGACAGGGGATATGGCTACACCTTC.

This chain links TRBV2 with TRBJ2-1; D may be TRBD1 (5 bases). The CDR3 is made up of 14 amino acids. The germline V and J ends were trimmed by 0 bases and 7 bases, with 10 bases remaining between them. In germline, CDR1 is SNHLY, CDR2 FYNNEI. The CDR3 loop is CASSEARQRNEQFF. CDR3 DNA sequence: TGTGCCAGCAGTGAAGCGCGACAGAGAAATGAGCAGTTCTTC.

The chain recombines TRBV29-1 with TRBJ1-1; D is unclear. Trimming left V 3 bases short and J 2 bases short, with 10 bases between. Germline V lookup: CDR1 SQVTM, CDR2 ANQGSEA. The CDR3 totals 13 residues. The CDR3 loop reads CSVDTDYNTEAFF. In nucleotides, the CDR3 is TGCAGCGTTGACACAGATTATAACACTGAAGCTTTCTTT.

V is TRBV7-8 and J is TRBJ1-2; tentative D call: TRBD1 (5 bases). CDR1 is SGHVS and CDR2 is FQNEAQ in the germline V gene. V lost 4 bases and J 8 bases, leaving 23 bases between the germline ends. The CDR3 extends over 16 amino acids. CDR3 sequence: CASSSADRGTGEGYTF. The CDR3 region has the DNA TGTGCCAGCAGCTCGGCGGATCGCGGGACGGGGGAAGGCTACACCTTC.

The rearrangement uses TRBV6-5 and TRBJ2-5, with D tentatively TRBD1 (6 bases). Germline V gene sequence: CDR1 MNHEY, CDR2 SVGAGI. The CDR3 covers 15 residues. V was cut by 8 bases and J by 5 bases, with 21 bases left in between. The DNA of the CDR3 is TGTGCCAGCGTCAAGGGGGACCTCGCCGGTGAGACCCAGTACTTC. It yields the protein CASVKGDLAGETQYF.

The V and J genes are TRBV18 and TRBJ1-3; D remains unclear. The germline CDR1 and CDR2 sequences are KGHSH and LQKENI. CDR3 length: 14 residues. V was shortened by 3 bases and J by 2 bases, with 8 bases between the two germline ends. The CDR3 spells CASSPQFAGNTIYF. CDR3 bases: TGTGCCAGCTCACCCCAGTTTGCTGGAAACACCATATATTTT.

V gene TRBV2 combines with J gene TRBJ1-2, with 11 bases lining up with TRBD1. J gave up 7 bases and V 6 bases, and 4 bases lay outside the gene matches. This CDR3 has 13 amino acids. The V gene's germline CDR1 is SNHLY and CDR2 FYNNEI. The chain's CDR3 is CASRGQGVSGYTF. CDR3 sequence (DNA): TGTGCCAGCAGGGGACAGGGGGTCTCTGGCTACACCTTC.

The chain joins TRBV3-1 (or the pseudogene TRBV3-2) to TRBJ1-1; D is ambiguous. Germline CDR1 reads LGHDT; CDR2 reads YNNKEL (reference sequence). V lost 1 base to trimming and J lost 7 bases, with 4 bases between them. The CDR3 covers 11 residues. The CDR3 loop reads CASSQAGEAFF. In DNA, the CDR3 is TGTGCCAGCAGCCAAGCAGGTGAAGCTTTCTTT.

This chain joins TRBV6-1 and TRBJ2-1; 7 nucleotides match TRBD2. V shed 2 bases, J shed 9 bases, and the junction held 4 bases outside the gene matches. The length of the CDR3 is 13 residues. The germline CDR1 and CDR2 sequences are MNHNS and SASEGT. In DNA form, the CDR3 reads TGTGCCAGCAGTGAACTTGGGGGGGGTGAGCAGTTCTTC. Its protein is CASSELGGGEQFF.

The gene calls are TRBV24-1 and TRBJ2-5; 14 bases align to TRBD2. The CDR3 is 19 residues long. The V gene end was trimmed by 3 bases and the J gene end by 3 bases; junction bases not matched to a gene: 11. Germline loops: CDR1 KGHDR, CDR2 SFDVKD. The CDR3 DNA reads TGTGCCACCAGTGATACCGGGACTAGCGGGAGAGGCCCAAAAGAGACCCAGTACTTC. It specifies CATSDTGTSGRGPKETQYF.

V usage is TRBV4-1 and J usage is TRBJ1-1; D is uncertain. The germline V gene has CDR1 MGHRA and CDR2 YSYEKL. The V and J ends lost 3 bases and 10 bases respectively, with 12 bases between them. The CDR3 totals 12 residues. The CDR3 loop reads CASSHGGWGAFF. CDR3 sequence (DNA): TGCGCCAGCAGCCACGGAGGTTGGGGAGCTTTCTTT.

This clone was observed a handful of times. CDR3 sequence reads: CASSIDSNYGYTF. Here the CDR3 DNA reads TGTGCCAGTAGTATCGACAGTAACTATGGCTACACCTTC. The chain joins TRBV19 to TRBJ1-2; D is possibly TRBD1 (5 bases). Trimming took off 3 bases at V and 1 base at J, with 6 bases between the two ends. Looked up from germline, CDR1 is LNHDA and CDR2 is SQIVND (reference sequence). The CDR3 is 13 amino acids.

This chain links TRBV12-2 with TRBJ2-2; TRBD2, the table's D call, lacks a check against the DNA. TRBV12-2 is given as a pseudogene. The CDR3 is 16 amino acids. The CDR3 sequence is CASRPRGGLNTGELFF. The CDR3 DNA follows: TGTGCAAGTCGCCCCCGTGGGGGGTTGAACACCGGGGAGCTGTTTTTT.

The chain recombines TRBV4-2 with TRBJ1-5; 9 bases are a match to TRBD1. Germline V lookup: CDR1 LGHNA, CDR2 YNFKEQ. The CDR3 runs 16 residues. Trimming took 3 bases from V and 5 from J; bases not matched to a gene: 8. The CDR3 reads CASSQRTGEGDQPQHF. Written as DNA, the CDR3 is TGTGCCAGCAGCCAGCGGACAGGGGAGGGGGATCAGCCCCAGCATTTT.

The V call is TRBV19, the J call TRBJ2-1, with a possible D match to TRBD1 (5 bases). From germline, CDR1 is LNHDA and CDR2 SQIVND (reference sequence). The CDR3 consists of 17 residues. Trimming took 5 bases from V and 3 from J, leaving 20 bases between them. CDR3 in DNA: TGTGCCAGTAGTCCCCGTCAAGTTGGGGCCCTCTACAATGAGCAGTTCTTC. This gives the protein CASSPRQVGALYNEQFF. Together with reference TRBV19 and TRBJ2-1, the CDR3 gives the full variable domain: DGGITQSPKYLFRKEGQNVTLSCEQNLNHDAMYWYRQDPGQGLRLIYYSQIVNDFQKGDIAEGYSVSREKKESFPLTVTSAQKNPTAFYLCASSPRQVGALYNEQFFGPGTRLTVL.

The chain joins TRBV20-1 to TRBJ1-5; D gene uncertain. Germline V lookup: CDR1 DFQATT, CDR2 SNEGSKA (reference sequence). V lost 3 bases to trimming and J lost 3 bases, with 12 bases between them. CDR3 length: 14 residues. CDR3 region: CSASSSRPNQPQHF. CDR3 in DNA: TGCAGTGCTAGTTCTTCCAGGCCCAATCAGCCCCAGCATTTT.

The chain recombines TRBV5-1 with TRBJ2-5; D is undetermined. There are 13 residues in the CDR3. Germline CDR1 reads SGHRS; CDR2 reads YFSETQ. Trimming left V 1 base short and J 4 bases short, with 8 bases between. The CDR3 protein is CASSLSLGETQYF. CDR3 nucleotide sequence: TGCGCCAGCAGCTTGTCACTCGGAGAGACCCAGTACTTC.

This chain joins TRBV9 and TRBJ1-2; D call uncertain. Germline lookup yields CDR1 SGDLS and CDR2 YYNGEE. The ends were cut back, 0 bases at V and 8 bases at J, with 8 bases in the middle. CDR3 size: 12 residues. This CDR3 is CASSVALRGYTF. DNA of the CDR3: TGTGCCAGCAGCGTAGCTCTACGGGGCTACACCTTC.

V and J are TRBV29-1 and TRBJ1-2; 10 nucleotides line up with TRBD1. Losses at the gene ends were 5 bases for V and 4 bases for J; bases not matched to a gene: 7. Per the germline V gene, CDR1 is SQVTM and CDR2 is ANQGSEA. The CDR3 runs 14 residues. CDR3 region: CSVPEGQGSYGYTF. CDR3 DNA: TGCAGCGTTCCCGAGGGACAGGGGAGCTATGGCTACACCTTC.

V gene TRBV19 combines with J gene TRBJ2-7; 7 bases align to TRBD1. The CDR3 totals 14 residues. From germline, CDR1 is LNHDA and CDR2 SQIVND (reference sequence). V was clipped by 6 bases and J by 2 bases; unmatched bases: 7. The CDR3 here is CASSGPQGAYEQYF. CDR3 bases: TGTGCCAGTAGCGGCCCCCAGGGGGCCTACGAGCAGTACTTC.

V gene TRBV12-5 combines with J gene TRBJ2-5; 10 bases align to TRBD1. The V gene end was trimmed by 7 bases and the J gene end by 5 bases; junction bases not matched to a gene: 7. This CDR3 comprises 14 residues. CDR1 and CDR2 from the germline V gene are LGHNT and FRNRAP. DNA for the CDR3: TGTGCTAGTGCCCCCGGACAGGGGGGGGAGACCCAGTACTTC. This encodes CASAPGQGGETQYF.